This T cell receptor (beta chain) stems from a study of T cells in Graves' hyperthyroidism and ophthalmopathy. Background on the study: Peripheral blood was acquired at first diagnosis, ahead of any therapy whatsoever.

Using RNA transcripts as the source, TCR beta CDR3 regions were amplified. Researchers ran a first-round RT-PCR on the TCR CDR3 using the HTBI primer set. TCRdb analysed the multiplex PCR reads with MiXCR anew, one entry per CDR3 protein. Here the sample spans about 700,000 distinct CDR3 sequences, around 15% being singletons. Pregnant or lactating patients were excluded, as were those with uncontrolled infection or other autoimmune disease. This clonotype was picked up many times. V shed 1 base, J shed 7 bases, and the junction held 11 bases outside the gene matches. Germline CDR1 reads PRHDT; CDR2 reads FYEKMQ (reference sequence). The CDR3 runs 17 residues.

This clonotype was obtained from a young woman with Graves' hyperthyroidism. What was sequenced was blood. The V and J genes are TRBV13 and TRBJ2-1; 9 nucleotides agree with TRBD2. The DNA of the CDR3 is TGTGCCAGCAGCTTAGTGATCCGCGGGAGGGCCTGGAATGAGCAGTTCTTC. Protein: CASSLVIRGRAWNEQFF.